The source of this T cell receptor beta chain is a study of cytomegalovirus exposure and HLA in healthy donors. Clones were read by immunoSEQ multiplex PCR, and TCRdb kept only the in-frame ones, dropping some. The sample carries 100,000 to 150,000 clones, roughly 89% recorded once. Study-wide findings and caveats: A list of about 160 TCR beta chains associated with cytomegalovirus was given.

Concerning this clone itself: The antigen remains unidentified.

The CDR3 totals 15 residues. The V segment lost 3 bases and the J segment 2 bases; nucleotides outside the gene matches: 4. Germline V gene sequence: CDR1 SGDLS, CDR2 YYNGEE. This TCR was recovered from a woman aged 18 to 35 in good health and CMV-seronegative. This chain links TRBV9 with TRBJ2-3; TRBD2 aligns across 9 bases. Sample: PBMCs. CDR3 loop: CASSASGAFTDTQYF. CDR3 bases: TGTGCCAGCAGCGCTAGCGGGGCCTTCACAGATACGCAGTATTTT.